This T cell receptor (beta chain) stems from a study of T cells in Graves' hyperthyroidism and ophthalmopathy. Study observations and caveats: Ophthalmopathy and stable hyperthyroidism were separated by a 13 V-J model. The model foresaw ophthalmopathy a median 6.5 months prior to onset. Most thyroid clonotypes expanded above 0.001 were also detected in blood.

The CDR3 regions of TCR beta were amplified from RNA transcripts. When the TCR CDR3 underwent first-round RT-PCR, the HTBI primer set was used. Each CDR3 protein is one row after TCRdb ran MiXCR on the multiplex PCR reads. Of 75,000 to 100,000 distinct CDR3 sequences listed, 35% to 50% are singletons. Patients aged 18 to 65 had newly diagnosed hyperthyroidism lasting under 2 months. By sample fraction, this clonotype is medium-sized. The antigen is not known. CDR1 and CDR2 from the germline V gene are LGHNA and YNFKEQ. V was shortened by 4 bases and J by 1 base, with 7 bases between the two germline ends. The CDR3 runs to 14 residues.

The specimen was peripheral blood or thyroid tissue (not recorded which). This chain connects TRBV4-2 to TRBJ2-2; D uncertain. The source of this sequence is a woman younger than 45 with Graves' hyperthyroidism. This CDR3 is CASSRDGNTGELFF. CDR3 bases: TGTGCCAGCAGCCGAGACGGGAACACCGGGGAGCTGTTTTTT.